These 28 T cell receptor beta chains share one sample of origin, sequenced in a study of somatic mutations in cytotoxic T cells in rheumatoid arthritis. Assay used: immunoSEQ multiplex PCR; TCRdb lists only in-frame clones, some missing. This table has under 15,000 clones, about four fifths appearing once. The sequenced sample consisted of CD8+ T cells sorted from blood. The source of these receptors is an older woman in good health.

The chain links TRBV4-1 to TRBJ2-5; D may be TRBD1 (5 bases). CDR3 length: 16 residues. Germline CDR1 reads MGHRA; CDR2 reads YSYEKL. V lost 3 bases, J lost 0 bases, and 14 bases lay in between. CDR3 loop: CASSHSKKTDQETQYF. In nucleotides, the CDR3 is TGCGCCAGCAGCCACTCTAAAAAGACAGACCAAGAGACCCAGTACTTC.

The genes are TRBV29-1 and TRBJ2-1; D is perhaps TRBD1 (5 bases). Germline CDR1 is SQVTM and CDR2 is ANQGSEA. Trimming cost V 7 bases and J 7 bases, with 17 bases left between them. This CDR3 has 13 amino acids. The CDR3: CSAETALLNEQFF. CDR3 DNA sequence: TGCAGCGCCGAGACAGCTTTACTTAATGAGCAGTTCTTC.

The chain couples TRBV11-2 to TRBJ2-3; 8 bases fit TRBD2. J lost 5 bases, V lost 5 bases, and 15 bases had no gene match. In germline, CDR1 is SGHAT, CDR2 FQNNGV. The CDR3 loop spans 17 amino acids. The CDR3 nucleotides read TGTGCCAGCAGCCGCCGGGGGGGGCGGGGGGAATTAGATACGCAGTATTTT. It translates to CASSRRGGRGELDTQYF.

The chain combines TRBV7-8 with TRBJ2-5, with 11 bases fitting TRBD2. The CDR3 covers 16 residues. Germline V lookup: CDR1 SGHVS, CDR2 FQNEAQ. Trimming removed 4 bases from V and 2 bases from J; junction bases left unmatched: 6. The CDR3 protein is CASSSPGLAVQETQYF. CDR3 in DNA: TGTGCCAGCAGCTCACCGGGACTAGCGGTACAAGAGACCCAGTACTTC.

The genes are TRBV5-6 and TRBJ2-1; 10 nucleotides align to TRBD2. The germline gives CDR1 SGHDT, CDR2 YYEEEE. The CDR3 has 16 amino acids. V was pared by 4 bases and J by 0 bases, with 4 bases of the junction left unmatched. CDR3 DNA sequence: TGTGCCAGCAGCCCCAGCGGGGGGGGCTCCTACAATGAGCAGTTCTTC. Protein: CASSPSGGGSYNEQFF.

The chain couples TRBV6-5 to TRBJ2-1; D is possibly TRBD2 (5 bases). The V gene's germline CDR1 is MNHEY and CDR2 SVGAGI. The CDR3 covers 13 residues. Deletions cut 2 bases from V and 6 bases from J, with 8 bases between. The CDR3 DNA reads as TGTGCCAGCAGTTACCGAGCGGTCAATGAGCAGTTCTTC. Translation: CASSYRAVNEQFF.

The chain links TRBV7-3 to TRBJ2-3, with a weak D call TRBD2 (5 bases). V lost 5 bases, J lost 2 bases, and 17 bases lay in between. Germline V gene data show CDR1 as SGHTA and CDR2 as FQGTGA. The CDR3 is 16 amino acids. CDR3 DNA sequence: TGTGCCAGCAGCCCCGCCCCCGGAGGCCTCACAGATACGCAGTATTTT. Protein: CASSPAPGGLTDTQYF.

The V gene is TRBV9, the J gene TRBJ1-3; 7 bases map to TRBD1. The CDR3 covers 15 residues. CDR1 is SGDLS and CDR2 is YYNGEE in the germline V gene. V lost 4 bases, J lost 0 bases, and 4 bases stayed unmatched. DNA for the CDR3: TGTGCCAGCAGCTCGGGACAGACCTCTGGAAACACCATATATTTT. Residues: CASSSGQTSGNTIYF.

This chain connects TRBV2 to TRBJ1-1; D gene unclear. CDR1 is SNHLY, CDR2 FYNNEI, per germline. The CDR3 has 11 amino acids. V dropped 6 bases and J dropped 6 bases, with 8 bases sitting between them. CDR3 nucleotides: TGTGCCAGCAGACCAGGCGCTGAAGCTTTCTTT. Its protein is CASRPGAEAFF.

The rearrangement links TRBV19 to TRBJ2-2, with 7 positions matching TRBD1. Trimming removed 8 bases from V and 8 bases from J; junction bases left unmatched: 11. CDR1 is LNHDA and CDR2 is SQIVND in the germline V gene (reference sequence). This CDR3 is 14 amino acids long. CDR3 residues: CASLGQHTPGELFF. In DNA, the CDR3 is TGTGCCAGTCTGGGACAGCACACTCCGGGGGAGCTGTTTTTT.

The V gene is TRBV15, the J gene TRBJ1-5; 8 bases match TRBD1. Per germline, CDR1 LNHNV and CDR2 YYDKDF (reference sequence). The junction had 5 bases not matched to a gene; V was cut back by 1 base and J by 6 bases. The CDR3 is made up of 15 amino acids. The DNA for the CDR3 is TGTGCCACCAGCAGAGCGACAGGGGACTTTCAGCCCCAGCATTTT. It translates to CATSRATGDFQPQHF.

This clone was observed a handful of times. The genes are TRBV28 and TRBJ2-7; the D is unclear. The V gene's germline CDR1 is MDHEN and CDR2 SYDVKM. The V gene lost 7 bases and the J gene lost 0 bases, with 7 bases spanning the gap. The CDR3 consists of 12 residues. CDR3 sequence: CASTSGSYEQYF. The CDR3 DNA reads TGTGCCAGCACCTCCGGCTCCTACGAGCAGTACTTC.

CDR3 region: CASSLLGDREYNSPLHF. CDR3 DNA: TGTGCCAGCAGTTTATTGGGTGACAGGGAGTATAATTCACCCCTCCACTTT. The rearrangement links TRBV27 to TRBJ1-6; 7 bases line up with TRBD1. This CDR3 has 17 amino acids. The V gene's germline CDR1 is MNHEY and CDR2 SMNVEV (reference sequence). After removal of 1 base from V and 4 bases from J, the junction contained 7 bases not matched to a gene.

V usage is TRBV25-1 and J usage is TRBJ1-1; D unclear. V lost 8 bases and J lost 3, with 10 bases in between. This CDR3 is built from 12 residues. Germline V CDR1 and CDR2: MGHDK, SYGVNS. The CDR3 loop reads CASGHGDTEAFF. Written as DNA, the CDR3 is TGTGCCAGCGGCCACGGGGACACTGAAGCTTTCTTT.

This chain connects TRBV28 to TRBJ1-2, with TRBD1 as a possible D gene (5 bases). CDR1 and CDR2 (germline): MDHEN, SYDVKM. The ends were cut back, 6 bases at V and 5 bases at J, with 22 bases in the middle. This CDR3 spans 16 amino acids. CDR3 sequence reads: CASRQPRELGVYGYTF. CDR3 coding DNA: TGTGCCAGCAGGCAACCGCGGGAACTGGGGGTTTATGGCTACACCTTC.

The chain combines TRBV14 with TRBJ2-2; 11 bases line up with TRBD2. The ends lost 3 bases at V and 6 bases at J; junction bases unmatched: 0. This CDR3 is built from 14 residues. Germline V lookup: CDR1 SGHDN, CDR2 FVKESK. In DNA, the CDR3 is TGTGCCAGCAGCCATAGCGGGGGGGCCGGGGAGCTGTTTTTT. This sequence encodes CASSHSGGAGELFF.

This clone was seen a single time. This chain connects TRBV27 to TRBJ2-1; TRBD1 matches at 11 bases. Per germline, CDR1 MNHEY and CDR2 SMNVEV (reference sequence). V was clipped by 9 bases and J by 6 bases; unmatched bases: 7. CDR3 length: 14 residues. The CDR3 loop is CASSGTGGINEQFF. CDR3 sequence (DNA): TGTGCCAGTTCCGGGACAGGGGGGATCAATGAGCAGTTCTTC.

This chain uses TRBV19 with TRBJ2-7; 12 nucleotides agree with TRBD2. CDR3 size: 15 residues. V lost 3 bases and J lost 1; bases outside the gene matches: 1. Germline V gives CDR1 LNHDA, CDR2 SQIVND (reference sequence). The CDR3 is CASSIGTSGSYEQYF. DNA of the CDR3: TGTGCCAGTAGTATTGGGACTAGCGGGTCCTACGAGCAGTACTTC.

The genes are TRBV6-4 and TRBJ2-3; 7 bases map to TRBD2. Germline values: CDR1 MRHNA, CDR2 SNTAGT. The CDR3 length is 16 residues. The trim removed 0 bases at V and 5 bases at J, leaving 8 bases unmatched. The CDR3 here is CASSDSGGGSEDTQYF. DNA for the CDR3: TGTGCCAGCAGTGACTCGGGCGGGGGTTCGGAAGATACGCAGTATTTT.

A few counts support this clone. This rearrangement joins TRBV18 to TRBJ2-1, with 9 nucleotides matching TRBD1. CDR3 length: 14 residues. Germline CDR1 KGHSH, CDR2 LQKENI. The V gene end was trimmed by 2 bases and the J gene end by 10 bases; junction bases not matched to a gene: 6. In nucleotides, the CDR3 is TGTGCCAGCTCACCATGGGACAGGGTATGGGAGCAGTTCTTC. As protein: CASSPWDRVWEQFF.

This clone has only one observation. J is TRBJ2-1 and V is TRBV12-5; tentative D call: TRBD2 (6 bases). CDR3 length equals 16 residues. The germline V and J ends were trimmed by 3 bases and 5 bases, with 17 bases remaining between them. CDR1 is LGHNT, CDR2 FRNRAP, per germline. CDR3 coding DNA: TGTGCTAGTGGTTTCGGAGGGGTCCCCTACGACAATGAGCAGTTCTTC. Translated: CASGFGGVPYDNEQFF.

In the case of this clone: Other DNA variants within this sample encode the same CDR3. V and J are TRBV7-6 and TRBJ2-7; 11 bases line up with TRBD1. Germline CDR1 is SGHVS and CDR2 is FNYEAQ. The CDR3 is made up of 15 amino acids. V gave up 1 base and J gave up 4 bases; unmatched junction bases: 3. The CDR3 loop is CASSLGRDRGYEQYF. CDR3 sequence (DNA): TGTGCCAGCAGCTTAGGCCGGGACAGGGGGTACGAGCAGTACTTC.

The genes are TRBV25-1 and TRBJ2-3, with 7 bases matching TRBD2. The length of the CDR3 is 14 residues. Germline V gene lookup returns CDR1 MGHDK and CDR2 SYGVNS. The V gene end was trimmed by 7 bases and the J gene end by 5 bases; junction bases not matched to a gene: 9. CDR3 loop: CASTGAASGDTQYF. The DNA of the CDR3 is TGTGCCAGCACCGGAGCCGCTAGCGGAGATACGCAGTATTTT.

The CDR3 here is CASSQEQGTTNEKLFF. DNA of the CDR3: TGCGCCAGCAGCCAAGAACAGGGTACAACTAATGAAAAACTGTTTTTT. The V and J genes are TRBV4-1 and TRBJ1-4; a weak D match, TRBD1 (6 bases). The V end was cut by 0 bases, the J end by 0 bases, with 8 bases between. CDR3 size: 16 residues. Germline CDR1 MGHRA, CDR2 YSYEKL.

The CDR3 DNA is TGTGCCAGCAGCCCAACGGCCTGGTTTGGGGCGCATTCAAATGAGCAGTTCTTC. This encodes CASSPTAWFGAHSNEQFF. The J gene is TRBJ2-1, the V gene TRBV28; possibly TRBD1 for D (5 bases). This CDR3 has 18 residues. Germline assignment: CDR1 MDHEN and CDR2 SYDVKM. Trimming removed 6 bases at V and 7 bases at J, with 28 bases between.

A note on this clone: One end of the junction is discordant with germline, which a read error may explain. The same CDR3 arises from other DNA sequences in this sample as well. The chain couples TRBV29-1 to TRBJ2-7, with 8 bases matching TRBD2. The germline CDR1 and CDR2 sequences are SQVTM and ANQGSEA. This CDR3 comprises 16 residues. CDR3 bases: TGCAGCGTTGTACTAGCGGAAACCCCTAACCTTTACGAGCAGTATTTC. This sequence encodes CSVVLAETPNLYEQYF.

The chain employs TRBV13 and TRBJ2-7; 11 nucleotides line up with TRBD1. Germline values: CDR1 PRHDT, CDR2 FYEKMQ (reference sequence). With V trimmed by 1 base and J by 2 bases, 1 base remained unmatched. The CDR3 extends over 15 amino acids. In nucleotides, the CDR3 is TGTGCCAGCAGCTTAGAGGGACAGGGGGCCTACGAGCAGTACTTC. This codes for CASSLEGQGAYEQYF.

The V gene is TRBV11-2, the J gene TRBJ2-5; TRBD1 is a possible D gene (5 bases). This CDR3 has 11 residues. Deletions cut 6 bases from V and 4 bases from J, with 6 bases between. CDR1 and CDR2 (germline): SGHAT, FQNNGV. The CDR3 is CASSQGETQYF. Here the CDR3 DNA reads TGTGCCAGCAGTCAGGGAGAGACCCAGTACTTC. Full variable domain (missing parts from reference TRBV11-2 and TRBJ2-5): EAGVAQSPRYKIIEKRQSVAFWCNPISGHATLYWYQQILGQGPKLLIQFQNNGVVDDSQLPKDRFSAERLKGVDSTLKIQPAKLEDSAVYLCASSQGETQYFGPGTRLLVL.